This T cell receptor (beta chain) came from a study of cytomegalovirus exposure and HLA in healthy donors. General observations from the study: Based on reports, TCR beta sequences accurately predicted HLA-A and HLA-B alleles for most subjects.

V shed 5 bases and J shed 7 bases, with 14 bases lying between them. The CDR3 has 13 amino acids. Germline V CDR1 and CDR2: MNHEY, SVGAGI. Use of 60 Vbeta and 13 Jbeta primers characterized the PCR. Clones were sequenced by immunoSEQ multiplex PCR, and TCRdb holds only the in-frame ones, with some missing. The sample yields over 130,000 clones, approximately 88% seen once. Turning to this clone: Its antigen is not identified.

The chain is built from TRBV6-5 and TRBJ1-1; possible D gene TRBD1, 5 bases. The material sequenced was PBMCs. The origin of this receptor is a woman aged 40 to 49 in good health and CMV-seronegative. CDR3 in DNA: TGTGCCAGCAGTCCGGGGGGGGTTCTTGAAGCTTTCTTT. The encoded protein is CASSPGGVLEAFF.